The rows below give T cell receptor beta chains drawn from one sample of a study of T-cell reconstitution after alpha-beta-depleted transplantation in children. From the PCR reads, TCRdb called clonotypes with MiXCR, one entry per CDR3 protein. In the table there are about 300,000 distinct CDR3 sequences, around a tenth of which are singletons. Here the sequenced sample was PBMCs, taken before TCRalphabeta/CD19-depleted stem cell transplant. These receptors all come from a boy younger than two with acute myeloid leukemia, due to receive a stem cell transplant. The CDR3 runs from the conserved cysteine through the conserved F or W. A D gene is named only where the DNA matches it firmly. Clone size is not always given. Where it is, it says once, few, many or a class for expanded clones.

NA	TRBV28	17	TRBD1	TRBJ2-5	CASSTKASGTGRGTQYF	TGTGCCAGCAGCACGAAGGCTTCCGGGACAGGGAGAGGGACCCAGTACTTC
many	TRBV5-4	14	NA	TRBJ2-1	CASSLGLVYNEQFF	TGTGCCAGCAGCTTGGGACTAGTTTACAATGAGCAGTTCTTC
many	TRBV4-1	15	NA	TRBJ2-6	CASSQASVGANVLTF	TGCGCCAGCAGCCAAGCCTCCGTCGGGGCCAACGTCCTGACTTTC
many	TRBV7-9	14	NA	TRBJ2-3	CASSLFPAPDTQYF	TGTGCCAGCAGCTTATTCCCAGCGCCAGATACGCAGTATTTT
few	TRBV29-1	13	NA	TRBJ1-2	CSVDEYNRYGYTF	TGCAGCGTTGATGAGTATAACCGCTATGGCTACACCTTC
few	TRBV15	16	TRBD1	TRBJ2-7	CATSRFRDRGTYEQYF	TGTGCCACCAGCAGATTCCGGGACAGGGGAACCTACGAGCAGTACTTC
many	TRBV7-2	14	NA	TRBJ2-3	CASSLNPSTDTQYF	TGTGCCAGCAGCTTAAATCCGAGCACAGATACGCAGTATTTT
many	TRBV7-9	16	NA	TRBJ2-7	CASSPRAGLTPYEQYF	TGTGCCAGCAGCCCTAGAGCTGGTCTCACCCCTTACGAGCAGTACTTC
many	TRBV11-2	18	NA	TRBJ1-6	CASSSQHLSWSYNSPLHF	TGTGCCAGCAGCTCCCAACACCTCAGTTGGTCCTATAATTCACCCCTCCACTTT
many	TRBV29-1	15	TRBD2	TRBJ2-1	CSVEDGRAGINEQFF	TGCAGCGTTGAAGACGGCCGAGCGGGGATCAATGAGCAGTTCTTC
many	TRBV7-6	14	NA	TRBJ1-1	CASSLEGQNTEAFF	TGTGCCAGCAGCTTAGAGGGACAGAACACTGAAGCTTTCTTT
many	TRBV4-2	17	NA	TRBJ2-2	CASSPTGSGRNTGELFF	TGTGCCAGCAGCCCCACGGGCAGCGGTCGAAACACCGGGGAGCTGTTTTTT